Shown below are 10 T cell receptor beta chains from a single sample sequenced in a study of T cell repertoires in cytomegalovirus infection. A single record per CDR3 protein comes from TCRdb applying MiXCR to the reads. The sample yields 350,000 to 450,000 distinct CDR3 sequences, roughly 20% seen once. The material sequenced was PBMCs. All receptors come from a human donor in good health (CMV status not recorded). Some clones in this sample may be carry-over from other donors' samples.

This clonotype occurred many times. As DNA, the CDR3 is TGTGCCAGCAGCTTTCGGAGGGATGGGGGCTACACCTTC. Translating it yields CASSFRRDGGYTF. The chain uses TRBV7-2 and TRBJ1-2; no reliable D call. This CDR3 contains 13 residues. CDR1 and CDR2 from the germline V gene are SGHTA and FQGNSA. The V end was cut by 3 bases, the J end by 8 bases, with 13 bases between.

The gene calls are TRBV28 and TRBJ2-2; D might be TRBD2 (5 bases). V was shortened by 3 bases and J by 5 bases, with 13 bases between the two germline ends. CDR3 length: 15 amino acids. Germline V gene lookup returns CDR1 MDHEN and CDR2 SYDVKM. CDR3 nucleotide sequence: TGTGCCAGCAGTTTGCGGCGGAGGCGAACCGGGGAGCTGTTTTTT. It is translated as CASSLRRRRTGELFF.

In its sample, this clonotype was seen a few times. The V call is TRBV27, the J call TRBJ1-2; possibly TRBD1 for D (5 bases). V was trimmed by 0 bases and J by 4 bases, leaving 15 bases between them. The CDR3 length is 16 residues. CDR1 MNHEY and CDR2 SMNVEV come from the germline V gene (reference sequence). The CDR3 sequence: CASSLSAQGLSYGYTF. CDR3 DNA sequence: TGTGCCAGCAGTTTATCCGCTCAGGGATTAAGCTATGGCTACACCTTC.

This clonotype was seen repeatedly, ten times or more. J is TRBJ2-1 and V is TRBV7-6; D may be TRBD1 or TRBD2 (7 bases each). Germline V gives CDR1 SGHVS, CDR2 FNYEAQ. The germline V and J ends were trimmed by 8 bases and 6 bases, with 11 bases remaining between them. The CDR3 totals 12 residues. DNA for the CDR3: TGTGCCAGCGCAGGGGGGGGCAATGAGCAGTTCTTC. It is translated as CASAGGGNEQFF. The entire variable domain, with the rest obtained from reference TRBV7-6 and TRBJ2-1, is as follows: GAGVSQSPRYKVTKRGQDVALRCDPISGHVSLYWYRQALGQGPEFLTYFNYEAQQDKSGLPNDRFSAERPEGSISTLTIQRTEQRDSAMYRCASAGGGNEQFFGPGTRLTVL.

The rearrangement joins TRBV5-5 to TRBJ2-6, with D hard to call. With 0 bases removed from V and 0 bases from J, the gap between germline ends came to 16 bases. The CDR3 totals 19 residues. CDR1 SGHKS and CDR2 YYEKEE come from the germline V gene (reference sequence). Here the CDR3 DNA reads TGTGCCAGCAGCTTGGAATTATGGTCACGCCTCTCTGGGGCCAACGTCCTGACTTTC. It translates to CASSLELWSRLSGANVLTF. Filled out from reference TRBV5-5 and TRBJ2-6, the complete variable domain reads DAGVTQSPTHLIKTRGQQVTLRCSPISGHKSVSWYQQVLGQGPQFIFQYYEKEERGRGNFPDRFSARQFPNYSSELNVNALLLGDSALYLCASSLELWSRLSGANVLTFGAGSRLTVL.

The chain has TRBV27 and TRBJ1-6; D remains ambiguous. V was trimmed by 5 bases and J by 10 bases, leaving 12 bases between them. The CDR3 consists of 13 residues. In germline, CDR1 is MNHEY, CDR2 SMNVEV (reference sequence). CDR3 DNA sequence: TGTGCCAGCAGTCCCTGGACGGGATCACCCCTCCACTTT. It translates to CASSPWTGSPLHF.

J is TRBJ2-5 and V is TRBV5-6, with D perhaps matching TRBD2 (6 bases). V lost 0 bases, J lost 11 bases, and 14 bases lay in between. This CDR3 region has 13 residues. Germline CDR1 reads SGHDT; CDR2 reads YYEEEE. The CDR3 region has the DNA TGTGCCAGCAGCTTGGCCGCGGGGCCGGTACAGTACTTC. Amino acids: CASSLAAGPVQYF.

This chain joins TRBV7-9 and TRBJ2-5; no clear D. V lost 3 bases and J lost 5, with 13 bases in between. In germline, CDR1 is SEHNR, CDR2 FQNEAQ (reference sequence). This CDR3 has 14 residues. This CDR3 reads CASSLNAGPETQYF. CDR3 bases: TGTGCCAGCAGCTTGAATGCTGGGCCGGAGACCCAGTACTTC.

This clonotype was detected ten times or more. The chain has TRBV7-2 and TRBJ2-5; 12 bases map to TRBD2. Looked up from germline, CDR1 is SGHTA and CDR2 is FQGNSA. Trimming cost V 10 bases and J 4 bases; bases outside gene matches: 10. This CDR3 is built from 15 residues. CDR3 bases: TGTGCCACTGGGCTAGCGGGAGGGTTTGGAGAGACCCAGTACTTC. This translates into CATGLAGGFGETQYF.

This chain links TRBV28 with TRBJ2-7; D gene uncertain. The V and J ends lost 5 bases and 0 bases respectively, with 8 bases between them. The CDR3 length is 13 residues. Per germline, CDR1 MDHEN and CDR2 SYDVKM. The CDR3 sequence is CASSTWDSYEQYF. The CDR3 DNA reads as TGTGCCAGCAGTACGTGGGACTCCTACGAGCAGTACTTC.